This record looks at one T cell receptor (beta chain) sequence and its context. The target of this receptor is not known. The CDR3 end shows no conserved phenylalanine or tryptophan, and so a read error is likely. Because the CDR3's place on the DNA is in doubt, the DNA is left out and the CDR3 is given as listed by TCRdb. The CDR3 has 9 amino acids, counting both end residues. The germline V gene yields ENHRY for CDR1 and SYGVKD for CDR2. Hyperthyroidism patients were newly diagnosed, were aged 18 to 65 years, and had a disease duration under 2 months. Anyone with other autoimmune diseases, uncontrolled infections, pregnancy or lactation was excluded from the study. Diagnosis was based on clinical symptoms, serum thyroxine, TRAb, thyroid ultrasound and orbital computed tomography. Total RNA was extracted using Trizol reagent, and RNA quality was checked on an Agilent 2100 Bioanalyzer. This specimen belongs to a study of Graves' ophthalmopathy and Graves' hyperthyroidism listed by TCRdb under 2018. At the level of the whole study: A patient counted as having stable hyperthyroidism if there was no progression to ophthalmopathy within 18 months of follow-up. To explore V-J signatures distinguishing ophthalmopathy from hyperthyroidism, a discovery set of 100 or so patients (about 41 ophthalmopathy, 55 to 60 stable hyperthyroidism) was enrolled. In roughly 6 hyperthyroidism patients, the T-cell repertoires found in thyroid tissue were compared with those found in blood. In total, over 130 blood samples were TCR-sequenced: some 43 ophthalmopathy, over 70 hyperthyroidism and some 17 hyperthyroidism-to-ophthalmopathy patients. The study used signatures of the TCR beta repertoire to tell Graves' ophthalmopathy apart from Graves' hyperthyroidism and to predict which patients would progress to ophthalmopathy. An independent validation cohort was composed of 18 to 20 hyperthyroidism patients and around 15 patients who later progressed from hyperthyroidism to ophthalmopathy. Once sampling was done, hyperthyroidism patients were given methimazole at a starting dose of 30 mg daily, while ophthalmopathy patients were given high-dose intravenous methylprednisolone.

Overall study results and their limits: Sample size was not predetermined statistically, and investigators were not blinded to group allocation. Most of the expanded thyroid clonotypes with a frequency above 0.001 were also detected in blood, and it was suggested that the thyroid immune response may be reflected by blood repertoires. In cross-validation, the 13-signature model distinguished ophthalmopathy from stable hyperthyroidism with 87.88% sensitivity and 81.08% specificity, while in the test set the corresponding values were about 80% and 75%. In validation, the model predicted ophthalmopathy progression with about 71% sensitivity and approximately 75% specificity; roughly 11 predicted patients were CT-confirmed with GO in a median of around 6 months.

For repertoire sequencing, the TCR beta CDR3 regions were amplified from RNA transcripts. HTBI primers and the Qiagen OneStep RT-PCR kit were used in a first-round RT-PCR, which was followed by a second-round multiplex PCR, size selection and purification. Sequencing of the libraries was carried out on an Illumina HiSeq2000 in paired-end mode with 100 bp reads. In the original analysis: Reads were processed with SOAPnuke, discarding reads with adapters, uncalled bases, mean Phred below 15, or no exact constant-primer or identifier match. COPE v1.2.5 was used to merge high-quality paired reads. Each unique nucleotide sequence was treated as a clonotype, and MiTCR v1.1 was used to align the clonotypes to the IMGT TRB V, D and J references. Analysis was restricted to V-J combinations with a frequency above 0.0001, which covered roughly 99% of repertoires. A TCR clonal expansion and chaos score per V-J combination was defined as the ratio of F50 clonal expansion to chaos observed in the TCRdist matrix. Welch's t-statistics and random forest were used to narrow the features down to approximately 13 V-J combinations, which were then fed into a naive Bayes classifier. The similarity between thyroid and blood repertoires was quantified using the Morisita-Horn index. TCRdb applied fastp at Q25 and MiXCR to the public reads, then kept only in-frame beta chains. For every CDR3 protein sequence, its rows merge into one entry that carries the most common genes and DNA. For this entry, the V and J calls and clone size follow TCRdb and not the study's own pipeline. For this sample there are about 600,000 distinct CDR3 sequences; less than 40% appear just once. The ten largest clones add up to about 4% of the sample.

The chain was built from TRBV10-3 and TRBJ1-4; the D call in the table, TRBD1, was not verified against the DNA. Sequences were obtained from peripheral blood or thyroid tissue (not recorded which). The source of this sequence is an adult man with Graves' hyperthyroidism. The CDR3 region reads CAINSVGRG.